The next 5 T cell receptor beta chains were all read from a single sample in a study of blood T cell repertoires in COVID-19. The table came from immunoSEQ multiplex PCR; TCRdb's copy has only in-frame clones and leaves some out. The sample has 80,000 to 90,000 clones, 80% to 90% seen once. Sequenced input: peripheral blood. The receptors stem from a man at least 80 years old with active or convalescent COVID-19.

V and J are TRBV7-9 and TRBJ1-1; D is uncertain. V was trimmed by 3 bases and J by 2 bases, leaving 13 bases between them. Germline V gene sequence: CDR1 SEHNR, CDR2 FQNEAQ (reference sequence). The CDR3 is 15 amino acids. This chain's CDR3 is CASSLGSAGNTEAFF. CDR3 in DNA: TGTGCCAGCAGCTTGGGGTCGGCGGGTAACACTGAAGCTTTCTTT.

This clone was recorded a few times. V usage is TRBV11-2 and J usage is TRBJ1-2, with D maybe TRBD1 (5 bases). Germline V lookup: CDR1 SGHAT, CDR2 FQNNGV. Deletions cut 5 bases from V and 0 bases from J, with 13 bases between. This CDR3 contains 15 residues. The CDR3 sequence: CASSPPGGTNYGYTF. The CDR3, as DNA: TGTGCCAGCAGCCCCCCGGGGGGAACTAACTATGGCTACACCTTC.

The chain uses TRBV19 and TRBJ2-5, with D possibly being TRBD2 (6 bases). The V gene's germline CDR1 is LNHDA and CDR2 SQIVND (reference sequence). Trimming took 6 bases from V and 4 from J, leaving 18 bases between them. The CDR3 has 15 amino acids. DNA of the CDR3: TGTGCCAGTAGCCGATCGACTAGTTTTGGAGAGACCCAGTACTTC. Protein: CASSRSTSFGETQYF.

The chain employs TRBV10-3 and TRBJ1-2; the match to TRBD1 covers 7 bases. The CDR3 contains 14 residues. The trim removed 6 bases at V and 4 bases at J, leaving 8 bases unmatched. Germline V gene lookup returns CDR1 ENHRY and CDR2 SYGVKD. The CDR3 DNA is TGTGCCATCAGGGAACAGGGGCTAATCTATGGCTACACCTTC. Amino acids: CAIREQGLIYGYTF.

The chain employs TRBV5-5 and TRBJ1-5, with D possibly matching TRBD1 (6 bases). From germline, CDR1 is SGHKS and CDR2 YYEKEE (reference sequence). Trimming shortened V by 3 bases and J by 0 bases, and 10 bases separated the two germline ends. This CDR3 region has 15 residues. DNA of the CDR3: TGTGCCAGCAGCTGGGGACAAAATAGCAATCAGCCCCAGCATTTT. Translation gives CASSWGQNSNQPQHF.